What follows is one T cell receptor (beta chain) and its context. Its antigen is still unknown. These data are taken from a study of T cell responses to AZD1222 COVID-19 vaccine. Study-level findings and limits: Recipients of AZD1222 seropositive at baseline numbered only 6 or 7. In all cases, repertoires were sampled only after the peak T cell response. Compared with day 0, the breadth and depth of the Spike-specific TCR repertoire rose significantly after two doses of AZD1222.

Method: immunoSEQ multiplex PCR; TCRdb's copy keeps in-frame clones and lacks some. The table lists 150,000 to 200,000 clones, around 94% of them singletons. The CDR3 totals 14 residues. Germline trimming cut 5 bases from V and 5 bases from J; bases unmatched to any gene: 8. Germline V gene lookup returns CDR1 LNHDA and CDR2 SQIVND (reference sequence). This chain joins TRBV19 and TRBJ1-1, with 7 nucleotides matching TRBD1. The starting material was peripheral blood, obtained on day 0 of AZD1222 vaccination. The receptor was isolated from an adult in good health. The CDR3 region has the DNA TGTGCCAGTAGTGCCGAGGGGGCTTGGACTGAAGCTTTCTTT. The encoded protein is CASSAEGAWTEAFF.